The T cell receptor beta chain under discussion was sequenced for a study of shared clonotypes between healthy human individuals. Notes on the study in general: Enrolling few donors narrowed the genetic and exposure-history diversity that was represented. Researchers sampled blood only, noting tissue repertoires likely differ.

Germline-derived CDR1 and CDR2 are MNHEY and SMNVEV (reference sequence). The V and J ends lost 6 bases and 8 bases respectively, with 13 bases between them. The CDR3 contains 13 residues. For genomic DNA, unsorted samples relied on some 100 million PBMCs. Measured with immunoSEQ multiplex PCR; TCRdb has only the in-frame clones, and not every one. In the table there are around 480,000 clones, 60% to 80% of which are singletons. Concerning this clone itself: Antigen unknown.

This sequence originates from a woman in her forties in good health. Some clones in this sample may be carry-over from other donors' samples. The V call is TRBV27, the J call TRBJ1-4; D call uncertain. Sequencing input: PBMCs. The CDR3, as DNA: TGTGCCAGCAGCTCCGTCGGTCGGGAAAAACTGTTTTTT. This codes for CASSSVGREKLFF.